This TCR beta chain was observed in a study of blood T cells in healthy people across ages. This CDR3 contains 14 residues. Germline lookup yields CDR1 SGHNT and CDR2 YYREEE (reference sequence). V shed 0 bases and J shed 8 bases, with 14 bases lying between them. This clonotype came up once. Its antigen is unknown. The use of a sample-barcoded 5' primer and a J-beta primer mix characterized a second PCR of about 7 to 12 cycles. TCRdb analysed the 5' RACE reads with MiXCR anew, one entry per CDR3 protein. Of about 780,000 distinct CDR3 sequences listed, 35% to 60% were seen once; the top ten hold less than 20%. Study outcomes and limitations: Donor CMV status was unknown, possibly confounding expanded clonotype changes.

Each sample used at least 6 million PBMCs. The chain combines TRBV5-4 with TRBJ1-2; perhaps TRBD1 as D (5 bases). The TCR originated in an elderly man in good health. Sequencing input: blood. Here the CDR3 reads CASSLVMGVDGYTF. CDR3 nucleotides: TGTGCCAGCAGCTTGGTAATGGGGGTTGACGGCTACACCTTC.